Shown below are 24 T cell receptor beta chains from a single sample sequenced in a study of regulatory T cells in long-lasting Graves disease. Researchers made TCR beta libraries by using iRepertoire HTBI primers and running Arm-PCR on CDR3 regions. TCRdb re-analysed the multiplex PCR reads in MiXCR, keeping a single row per CDR3 protein. The data contain hundreds of thousands of distinct CDR3 sequences, roughly 16% of them singletons. Time point indicated: newly diagnosed GD, antithyroid drugs for less than 3 months. From RNA extracted from PBMCs, the TCR library was made. This sample also belongs to another study, concerning T cells in Graves' hyperthyroidism and ophthalmopathy.

The sequencing here drew on peripheral blood mononuclear cells (PBMCs), taken at new diagnosis, from a patient treated with antithyroid drugs. The source is a woman between 25 and 40 years old with Graves disease.

Ten or more counts support this clonotype. The V call is TRBV12-3 or TRBV12-4, the J call TRBJ1-1; D gene unclear. V lost 1 base to trimming and J lost 0 bases, with 12 bases between them. The CDR3 loop spans 16 amino acids. The CDR3, as DNA: TGTGCCAGCAGTTTAGGACCACCAAGGATGAACACTGAAGCTTTCTTT. It translates to CASSLGPPRMNTEAFF.

This clonotype occurred many times. The V and J genes are TRBV11-2 and TRBJ2-1; 8 bases match TRBD2. The CDR3 spans 15 residues. CDR1 and CDR2 from the germline V gene are SGHAT and FQNNGV. After removal of 1 base from V and 8 bases from J, the junction contained 7 bases not matched to a gene. For the CDR3, the DNA is TGTGCCAGCAGCTTAGCGGGAGGGCCTTGGTATGAGCAGTTCTTC. Encoded protein: CASSLAGGPWYEQFF.

Only one count was recorded for this clonotype. The chain joins TRBV6-1 to TRBJ1-2; D is undetermined. CDR3 length: 13 residues. Looked up from germline, CDR1 is MNHNS and CDR2 is SASEGT. Trimming removed 7 bases at V and 5 bases at J, with 14 bases between. In DNA, the CDR3 is TGTGCCAGCACCGACCAGGCAGTGTATGGCTACACCTTC. It yields the protein CASTDQAVYGYTF.

CDR3 sequence: CASSTQVSNQPQHF. The DNA for the CDR3 is TGTGCCAGCAGCACCCAAGTTAGCAATCAGCCCCAGCATTTT. This chain connects TRBV3-1 to TRBJ1-5; D call uncertain. The CDR3 covers 14 residues. CDR1 is LGHDT, CDR2 YNNKEL, per germline (reference sequence). The ends were cut back, 5 bases at V and 0 bases at J, with 8 bases in the middle. Complete variable domain (other parts from reference TRBV3-1 and TRBJ1-5): DTAVSQTPKYLVTQMGNDKSIKCEQNLGHDTMYWYKQDSKKFLKIMFSYNNKELIINETVPNRFSPKSPDKAHLNLHINSLELGDSAVYFCASSTQVSNQPQHFGDGTRLSIL.

This chain links TRBV24-1 with TRBJ2-5, with 7 nucleotides matching TRBD2. This CDR3 has 16 residues. V lost 2 bases, J lost 4 bases, and 9 bases stayed unmatched. CDR1 KGHDR and CDR2 SFDVKD come from the germline V gene. CDR3 nucleotide sequence: TGTGCCACCAGTGATTCTCGACTAGCTGGTAGAGAGACCCAGTACTTC. It translates to CATSDSRLAGRETQYF.

The chain carries TRBV18 and TRBJ2-2; TRBD1 agrees at 8 bases. The length of the CDR3 is 15 residues. J gave up 4 bases and V 5 bases, and 6 bases lay outside the gene matches. Germline V gene sequence: CDR1 KGHSH, CDR2 LQKENI. The CDR3 nucleotides read TGTGCCAGCTCATCGGGACAGGTGGGCACCGGGGAGCTGTTTTTT. It translates to CASSSGQVGTGELFF.

This clonotype was seen a few times. This chain links TRBV6-2 or TRBV6-3 with TRBJ2-2; no definite D call. The ends were cut back, 8 bases at V and 2 bases at J, with 15 bases in the middle. There are 15 residues in the CDR3. CDR1 and CDR2 (germline): MNHEY, SVGEGT. CDR3 DNA sequence: TGTGCCAGCCGCCCCGGCACAGCAAACACCGGGGAGCTGTTTTTT. It encodes CASRPGTANTGELFF.

The chain couples TRBV10-3 to TRBJ2-1; possibly TRBD1 for D (6 bases). CDR1 and CDR2 (germline): ENHRY, SYGVKD. Deletions cut 10 bases from V and 5 bases from J, with 21 bases between. This CDR3 comprises 15 residues. The CDR3 DNA sequence: TGTGCCACCAAGGGGGTTGGTGGTGGAGACAATGAGCAGTTCTTC. It specifies CATKGVGGGDNEQFF.

At least ten counts were recorded for this clonotype. The J gene is TRBJ1-1, the V gene TRBV10-3; D is unresolved. The V gene's germline CDR1 is ENHRY and CDR2 SYGVKD. The CDR3 has 13 residues. The V and J ends lost 10 bases and 2 bases respectively, with 14 bases between them. The CDR3 DNA sequence: TGTGCCACCGCACGGACGGAAAACACTGAAGCTTTCTTT. Translating it yields CATARTENTEAFF.

This clonotype has ten or more counts. J is TRBJ2-1 and V is TRBV11-2, with D tentatively TRBD2 (6 bases). Germline assignment: CDR1 SGHAT and CDR2 FQNNGV. V was shortened by 1 base and J by 8 bases, with 15 bases between the two germline ends. This CDR3 has 15 residues. The CDR3 reads CASSLGVGSGDEQFF. DNA for the CDR3: TGTGCCAGCAGCTTAGGGGTCGGGAGTGGCGATGAGCAGTTCTTC.

The genes are TRBV30 and TRBJ2-1; 10 bases map to TRBD2. V gave up 1 base and J gave up 7 bases; unmatched junction bases: 7. The length of the CDR3 is 15 residues. Germline values: CDR1 GTSNPN, CDR2 SVGIG (reference sequence). The CDR3 DNA is TGTGCCTGGAGTGCCTTAGCGGGAGGATTAAATGAGCAGTTCTTC. This sequence encodes CAWSALAGGLNEQFF.

This clonotype was counted only a few times. The genes are TRBV3-1 and TRBJ2-7, with D unclear. Germline V gene data show CDR1 as LGHDT and CDR2 as YNNKEL (reference sequence). This CDR3 spans 13 amino acids. Trimming shortened V by 0 bases and J by 2 bases, and 5 bases separated the two germline ends. CDR3 nucleotides: TGTGCCAGCAGCCAAGATGGAGCCTACGAGCAGTACTTC. It is translated as CASSQDGAYEQYF.

There are a few counts of this clonotype. The chain joins TRBV28 to TRBJ2-6; D not certain. V was cut by 4 bases and J by 6 bases, with 16 bases left in between. The CDR3 has 16 residues. CDR1 is MDHEN, CDR2 SYDVKM, per germline. CDR3 residues: CASSSRGFAEANVLTF. CDR3 in DNA: TGTGCCAGCAGTTCCCGTGGGTTCGCGGAGGCCAACGTCCTGACTTTC.

This clonotype has only a few counts. The chain links TRBV19 to TRBJ2-7, with a weak D call TRBD1 (6 bases). Germline CDR1 reads LNHDA; CDR2 reads SQIVND (reference sequence). Trimming took off 10 bases at V and 2 bases at J, with 12 bases between the two ends. The CDR3 consists of 12 residues. The CDR3 protein is CATSDRAYEQYF. The CDR3 region has the DNA TGTGCCACTTCGGACAGAGCCTACGAGCAGTACTTC.

The J gene is TRBJ1-6, the V gene TRBV6-1; TRBD1 is a possible D gene (6 bases). Germline V gene lookup returns CDR1 MNHNS and CDR2 SASEGT. With 7 bases removed from V and 1 base from J, the gap between germline ends came to 14 bases. This CDR3 contains 16 residues. The DNA for the CDR3 is TGTGCCAGCAAAACAGGGTTTACATCCTATAATTCACCCCTCCACTTT. Its protein product is CASKTGFTSYNSPLHF.

The genes are TRBV28 and TRBJ1-2; weak D call: TRBD1 (6 bases). V was shortened by 6 bases and J by 8 bases, with 16 bases between the two germline ends. CDR1 and CDR2 from the germline V gene are MDHEN and SYDVKM. This CDR3 has 13 amino acids. This chain's CDR3 is CASSWNRGGGYTF. The CDR3 nucleotides are TGTGCCAGCAGCTGGAACCGAGGGGGGGGCTACACCTTC.

This clonotype was detected a few times. The chain recombines TRBV10-3 with TRBJ2-7, with D perhaps TRBD2 (5 bases). V was cut by 6 bases and J by 3 bases, with 15 bases left in between. This CDR3 region has 14 residues. Per germline, CDR1 ENHRY and CDR2 SYGVKD. CDR3 in DNA: TGTGCCATCAGCCCTTCGGGGTCTTACTACGAGCAGTACTTC. It translates to CAISPSGSYYEQYF.

This chain uses TRBV18 with TRBJ1-4; D is undetermined. The CDR3 covers 14 residues. Germline V gene data show CDR1 as KGHSH and CDR2 as LQKENI. V was trimmed by 5 bases and J by 3 bases, leaving 10 bases between them. CDR3 DNA sequence: TGTGCCAGCTCAGGGGTGTCGGCTAATGAAAAACTGTTTTTT. This codes for CASSGVSANEKLFF.

CDR3: CASSLPVAVISGELFF. CDR3 nucleotides: TGTGCCAGCAGCCTCCCTGTCGCAGTTATAAGCGGGGAGCTGTTTTTT. The chain has TRBV7-9 and TRBJ2-2; D gene unclear. The CDR3 is made up of 16 amino acids. Trimming left V 5 bases short and J 7 bases short, with 20 bases between. The V gene's germline CDR1 is SEHNR and CDR2 FQNEAQ (reference sequence).

The V and J genes are TRBV20-1 and TRBJ1-2, with 12 bases fitting TRBD1. Germline V gene data show CDR1 as DFQATT and CDR2 as SNEGSKA (reference sequence). This CDR3 has 15 amino acids. Losses at the gene ends were 6 bases for V and 4 bases for J; bases not matched to a gene: 9. DNA of the CDR3: TGCAGTGCACCGGAGGGGACAGGGGGCGTCTATGGCTACACCTTC. The encoded protein is CSAPEGTGGVYGYTF.

This clonotype was observed at least ten times. This chain connects TRBV2 to TRBJ1-5, with TRBD1 matching 8 bases. Germline V gene data show CDR1 as SNHLY and CDR2 as FYNNEI. The CDR3 runs to 14 residues. Trimming took 4 bases from V and 6 from J; bases not matched to a gene: 5. This CDR3 reads CASSAQGGAQPQHF. In DNA, the CDR3 is TGTGCCAGCAGTGCACAGGGGGGGGCTCAGCCCCAGCATTTT.

The chain is built from TRBV6-1 and TRBJ2-7; 7 bases match TRBD2. V lost 4 bases, J lost 2 bases, and 8 bases stayed unmatched. Germline V lookup: CDR1 MNHNS, CDR2 SASEGT. This CDR3 is built from 15 residues. CDR3 DNA: TGTGCCAGCAGTGTTCGTATACTAGCGACCTACGAGCAGTACTTC. Translating it yields CASSVRILATYEQYF.

Notes on this clonotype: Since a far larger clone is one base different, this is likely a read error. The chain combines TRBV28 with TRBJ2-1, with D unresolved. Gene TRBJ2-5 matches the end of the DNA better, so the J call may be wrong. The CDR3 has 18 residues. Germline V gene lookup returns CDR1 MDHEN and CDR2 SYDVKM. DNA for the CDR3: TGTGCCAGCAGCCAAATCGACTGGCCCTTTGGGATGGCGGAGACCCAGTACTTC. Residues: CASSQIDWPFGMAETQYF.

This clonotype came up many times. V usage is TRBV12-3 or TRBV12-4 and J usage is TRBJ1-5; 7 nucleotides align to TRBD1. There are 18 residues in the CDR3. J gave up 0 bases and V 5 bases, and 13 bases lay outside the gene matches. For the CDR3, the DNA is TGTGCCAGCAGTATTGGACAGGAATTCATCTATAGCAATCAGCCCCAGCATTTT. The encoded protein is CASSIGQEFIYSNQPQHF.